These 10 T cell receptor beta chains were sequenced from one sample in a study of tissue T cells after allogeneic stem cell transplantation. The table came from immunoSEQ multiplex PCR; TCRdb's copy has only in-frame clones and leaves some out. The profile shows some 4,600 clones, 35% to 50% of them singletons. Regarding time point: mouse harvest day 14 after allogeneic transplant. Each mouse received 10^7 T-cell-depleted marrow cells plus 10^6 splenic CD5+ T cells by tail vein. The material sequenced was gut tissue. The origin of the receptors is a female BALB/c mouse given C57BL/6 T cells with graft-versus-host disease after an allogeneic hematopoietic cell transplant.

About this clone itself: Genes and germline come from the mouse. The CDR3 bases that were read are TGTGCCAGCAGTCTGCTGGGGGGGATTAGTCAAAACACCTTGTAC. Translated, it gives CASSLLGGISQNTLY. The full-length CDR3 reads as CASSLLGGISQNTLYF. The chain has TRBV26 and TRBJ2-4; 9 bases agree with TRBD2. The read ends 1 residue early relative to the CDR3; the germline J gene fills the gap. CDR1 KGHPV and CDR2 FQNQEV come from the germline V gene (reference sequence). This CDR3 comprises 16 residues. V lost 2 bases, J lost 0 bases, and 3 bases stayed unmatched. The whole variable domain, filled in from reference TRBV26 and TRBJ2-4, reads NSKVIQTPRYLVKGQGQKAKMRCIPEKGHPVVFWYQQNKNNEFKFLINFQNQEVLQQIDMTEKRFSAECPSNSPCSLEIQSSEAGDSALYLCASSLLGGISQNTLYFGAGTRLSVL.

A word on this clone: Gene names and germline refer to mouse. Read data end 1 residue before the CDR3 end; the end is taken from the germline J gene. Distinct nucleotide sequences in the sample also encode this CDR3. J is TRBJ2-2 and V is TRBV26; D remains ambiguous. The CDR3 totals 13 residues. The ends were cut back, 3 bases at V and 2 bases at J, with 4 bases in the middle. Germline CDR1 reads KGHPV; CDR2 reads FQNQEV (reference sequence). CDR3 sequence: CASSLPNTGQLYF. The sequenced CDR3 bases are TGTGCCAGCAGTCTACCTAACACCGGGCAGCTCTAC.

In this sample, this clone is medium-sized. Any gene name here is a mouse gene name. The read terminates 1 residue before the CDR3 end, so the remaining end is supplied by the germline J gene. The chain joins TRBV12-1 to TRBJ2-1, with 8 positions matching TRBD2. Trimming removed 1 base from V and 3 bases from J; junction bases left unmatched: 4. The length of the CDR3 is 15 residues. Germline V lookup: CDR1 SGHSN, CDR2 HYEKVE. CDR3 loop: CASSLGGTGYAEQFF. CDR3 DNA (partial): TGTGCCAGCTCTCTGGGGGGGACTGGCTATGCTGAGCAGTTC.

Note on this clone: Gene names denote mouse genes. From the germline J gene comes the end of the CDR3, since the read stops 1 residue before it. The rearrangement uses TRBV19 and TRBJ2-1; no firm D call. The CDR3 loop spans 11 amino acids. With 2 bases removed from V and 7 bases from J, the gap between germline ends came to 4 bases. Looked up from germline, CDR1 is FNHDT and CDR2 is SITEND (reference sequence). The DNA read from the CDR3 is TGTGCCAGCAGTATCTCCGCTGAGCAGTTC. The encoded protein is CASSISAEQF. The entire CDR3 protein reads CASSISAEQFF.

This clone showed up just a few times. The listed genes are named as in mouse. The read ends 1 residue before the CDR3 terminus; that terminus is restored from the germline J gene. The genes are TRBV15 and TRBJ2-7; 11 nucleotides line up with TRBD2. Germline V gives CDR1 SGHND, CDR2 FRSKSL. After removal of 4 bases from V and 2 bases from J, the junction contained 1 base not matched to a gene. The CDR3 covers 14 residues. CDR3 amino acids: CASSSTGGAYEQYF. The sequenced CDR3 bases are TGTGCCAGCAGTTCGACTGGGGGGGCCTATGAACAGTAC.

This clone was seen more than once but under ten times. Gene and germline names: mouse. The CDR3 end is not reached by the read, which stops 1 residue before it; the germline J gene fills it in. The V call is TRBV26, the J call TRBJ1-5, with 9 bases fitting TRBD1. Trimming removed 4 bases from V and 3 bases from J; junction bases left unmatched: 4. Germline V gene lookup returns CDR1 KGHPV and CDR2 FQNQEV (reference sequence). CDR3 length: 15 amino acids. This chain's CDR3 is CASSRGQGGNQAPLF. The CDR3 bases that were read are TGTGCCAGCAGTCGGGGACAGGGCGGCAACCAGGCTCCGCTT.

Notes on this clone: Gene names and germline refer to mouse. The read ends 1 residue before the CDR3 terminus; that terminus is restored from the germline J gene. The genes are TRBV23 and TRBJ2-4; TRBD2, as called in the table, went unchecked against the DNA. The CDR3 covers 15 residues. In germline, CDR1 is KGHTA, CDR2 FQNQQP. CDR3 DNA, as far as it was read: TGCTCCAGCAGTCAAGAGAACTGGGGGGAAAACACCTTGTAC. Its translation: CSSSQENWGENTLY. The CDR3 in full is CSSSQENWGENTLYF.

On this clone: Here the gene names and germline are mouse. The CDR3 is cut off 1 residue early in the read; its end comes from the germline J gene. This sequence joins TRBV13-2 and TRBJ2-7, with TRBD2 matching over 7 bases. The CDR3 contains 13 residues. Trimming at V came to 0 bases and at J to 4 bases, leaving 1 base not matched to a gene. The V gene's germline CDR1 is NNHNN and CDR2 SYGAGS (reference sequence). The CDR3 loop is CASGDGGGYEQYF. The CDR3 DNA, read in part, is TGTGCCAGCGGTGATGGGGGGGGGTATGAACAGTAC.

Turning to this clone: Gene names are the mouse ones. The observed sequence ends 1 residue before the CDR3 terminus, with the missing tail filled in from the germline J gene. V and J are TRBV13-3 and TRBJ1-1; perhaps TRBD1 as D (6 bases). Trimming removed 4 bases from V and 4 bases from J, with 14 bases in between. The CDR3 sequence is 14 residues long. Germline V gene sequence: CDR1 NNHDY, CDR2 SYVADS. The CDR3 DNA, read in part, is TGTGCCAGCAGTAGGGGGGGCGCCGGCACAGAAGTCTTC. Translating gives CASSRGGAGTEVF. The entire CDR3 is CASSRGGAGTEVFF.

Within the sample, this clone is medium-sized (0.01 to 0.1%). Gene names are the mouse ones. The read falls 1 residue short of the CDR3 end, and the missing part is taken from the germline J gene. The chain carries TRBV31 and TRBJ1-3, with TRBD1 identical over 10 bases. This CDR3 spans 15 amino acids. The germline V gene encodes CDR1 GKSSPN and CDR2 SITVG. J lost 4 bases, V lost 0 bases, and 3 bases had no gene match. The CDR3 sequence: CAWSLGTGDGNTLYF. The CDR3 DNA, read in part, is TGTGCCTGGAGTCTCGGGACAGGGGACGGAAATACGCTCTAT.